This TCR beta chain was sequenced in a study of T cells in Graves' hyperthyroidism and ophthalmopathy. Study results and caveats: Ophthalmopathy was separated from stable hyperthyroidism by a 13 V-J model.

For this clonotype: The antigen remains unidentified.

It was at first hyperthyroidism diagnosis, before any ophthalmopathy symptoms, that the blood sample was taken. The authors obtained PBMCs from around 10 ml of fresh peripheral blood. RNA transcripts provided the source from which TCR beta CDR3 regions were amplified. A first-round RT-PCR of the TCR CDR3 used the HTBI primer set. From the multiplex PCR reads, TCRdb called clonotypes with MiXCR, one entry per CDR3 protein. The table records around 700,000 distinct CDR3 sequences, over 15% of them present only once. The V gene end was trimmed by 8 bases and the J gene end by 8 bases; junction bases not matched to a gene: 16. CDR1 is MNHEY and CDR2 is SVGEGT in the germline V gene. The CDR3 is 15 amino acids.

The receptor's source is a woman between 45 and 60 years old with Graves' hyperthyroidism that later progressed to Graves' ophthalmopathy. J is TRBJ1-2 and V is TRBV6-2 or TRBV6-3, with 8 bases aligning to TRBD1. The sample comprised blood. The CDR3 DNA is TGTGCCAGCGTACAAGGACAGGGCCCTTTTTTCGGCTACACCTTC. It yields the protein CASVQGQGPFFGYTF.